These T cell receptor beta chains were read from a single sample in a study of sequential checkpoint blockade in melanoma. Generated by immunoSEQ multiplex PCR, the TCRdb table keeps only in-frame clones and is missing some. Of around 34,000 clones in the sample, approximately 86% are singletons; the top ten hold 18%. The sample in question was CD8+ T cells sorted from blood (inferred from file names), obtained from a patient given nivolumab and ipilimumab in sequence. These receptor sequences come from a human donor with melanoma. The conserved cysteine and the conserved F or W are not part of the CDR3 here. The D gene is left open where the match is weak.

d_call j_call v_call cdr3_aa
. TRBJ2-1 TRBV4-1 ASSQGPGGPYNEQF
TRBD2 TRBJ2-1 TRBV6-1 ASSSGSSYNEQF
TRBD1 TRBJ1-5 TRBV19 ASSISRQGDRPQH
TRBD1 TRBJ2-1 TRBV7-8 ASIHGPGQGNEQF
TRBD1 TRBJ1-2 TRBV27 ASSLSTGGDNYGYT
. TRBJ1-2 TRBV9 ASGEGEGYT
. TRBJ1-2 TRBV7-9 ASSLGIVGVHGYT
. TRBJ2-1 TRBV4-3 ASSQVWGGASNEQF
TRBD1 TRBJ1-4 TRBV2 ASSEAFGTGMQKLF
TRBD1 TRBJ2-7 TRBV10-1 ASSIGQGALHEQY
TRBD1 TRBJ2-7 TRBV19 ASSTGTGDGEQY
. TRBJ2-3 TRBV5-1 ASSLMGADSTDTQY
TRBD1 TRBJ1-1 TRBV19 ASSISGTANTEAF
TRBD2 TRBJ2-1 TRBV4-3 ASSQDPRGGVVNEQF
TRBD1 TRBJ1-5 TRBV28 ASSSGTDYQPQH
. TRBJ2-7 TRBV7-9 ASSSDLGVPYEQY
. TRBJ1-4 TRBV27 ASSLLTGGRKLF
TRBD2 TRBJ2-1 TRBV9 ASSVDGTSEYNEQF
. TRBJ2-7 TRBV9 ASSVDGGEQY
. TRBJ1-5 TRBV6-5 ASSLQGLSGQPQH
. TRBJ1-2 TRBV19 ASRRQPYGYT
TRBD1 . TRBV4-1 ASSPRDRISYEQY
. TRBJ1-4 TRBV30 AWSVPGGPNEKLF
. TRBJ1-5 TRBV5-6 ASSFGRAYQPQH
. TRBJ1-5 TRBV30 AWADRHLSQPQH
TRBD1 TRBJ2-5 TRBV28 ASRSIDRAETQY
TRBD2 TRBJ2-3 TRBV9 ASSVARSGGADTQY
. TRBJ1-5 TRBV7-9 ASSLGAVGLNQPQH
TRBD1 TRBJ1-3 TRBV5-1 ASSPRTGKTDSGNTIY
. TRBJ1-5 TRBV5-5 ASSFEAPNNLVH
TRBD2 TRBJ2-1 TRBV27 ASSVLAGFPEPF
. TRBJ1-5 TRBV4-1 ASSLITGPNQPQH
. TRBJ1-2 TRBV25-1 ASSGGDGYT
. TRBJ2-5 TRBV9 ASSVEDTQETQY
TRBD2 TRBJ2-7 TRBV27 ASSSLAGDPSYEQY
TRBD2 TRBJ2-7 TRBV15 ATSERGATYEQY
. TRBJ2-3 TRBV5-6 ASSLQSTDTQY
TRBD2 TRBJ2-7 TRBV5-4 ASSLGRAGGTSYEQY
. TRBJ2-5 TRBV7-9 ASSLTTSAETQY
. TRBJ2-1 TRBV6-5 ASSYGLSGRYNEQF
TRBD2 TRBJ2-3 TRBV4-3 ASSPAGGPTDTQY
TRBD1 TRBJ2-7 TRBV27 ASSSRQGYEQY
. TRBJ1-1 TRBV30 AWEFGEYTEAF
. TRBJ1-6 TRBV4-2 ASSLIAGSPLH
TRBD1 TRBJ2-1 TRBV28 ASSPPVDRETYNEQF
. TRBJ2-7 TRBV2 ASSAGYRGTYEQY
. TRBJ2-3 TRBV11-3 ASSLDWASGTDTQY
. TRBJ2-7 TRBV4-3 ASSQDPDNSYEQY